One sample yielded the 23 T cell receptor beta chains listed below, sequenced in a study of blood T cells in healthy people across ages. With a J-beta primer mix and a sample-barcoded 5' primer, a second PCR ran 7 to 11 cycles. TCRdb re-called the 5' RACE reads with MiXCR, one entry per CDR3 protein. The sample holds hundreds of thousands of distinct CDR3 sequences, about half seen once. The sequencing input was blood. The source of these receptors is an elderly man in good health.

This clonotype has only a few counts. The rearrangement uses TRBV29-1 and TRBJ2-5; TRBD2 agrees at 10 bases. Per germline, CDR1 SQVTM and CDR2 ANQGSEA. The CDR3 sequence is 12 residues long. The junction had 8 bases not matched to a gene; V was cut back by 4 bases and J by 12 bases. The CDR3 DNA is TGCAGCGTTGGGGCTAGCGGGAGTCAGGAGTACTTC. Amino acids: CSVGASGSQEYF.

The chain couples TRBV20-1 to TRBJ2-2, with no clear D. This CDR3 has 14 amino acids. From germline, CDR1 is DFQATT and CDR2 SNEGSKA (reference sequence). The V and J ends lost 3 bases and 8 bases respectively, with 16 bases between them. The CDR3 coding sequence is TGCAGTGCTAGGCGCGGACGTTATGGAGGGGAGCTGTTTTTT. Translated, it gives CSARRGRYGGELFF.

This chain links TRBV10-3 with TRBJ1-2; 10 nucleotides line up with TRBD1. The germline gives CDR1 ENHRY, CDR2 SYGVKD. Trimming cost V 3 bases and J 0 bases; bases outside gene matches: 7. The CDR3 is made up of 17 amino acids. CDR3 sequence (DNA): TGTGCCATCAGTGAAAAAGGGACAGGGGAATCTAACTATGGCTACACCTTC. It codes for CAISEKGTGESNYGYTF.

On this clonotype: A read error may explain this, as a much larger clone is one base away. This chain joins TRBV4-3 and TRBJ2-1, with TRBD1 identical over 7 bases. The CDR3 spans 16 residues. Germline V gives CDR1 LGHNA, CDR2 YSLEER. V was clipped by 0 bases and J by 1 base; unmatched bases: 3. CDR3 amino acids: CASSQEGGGSYNEQFF. As DNA, the CDR3 is TGCGCCAGCAGCCAAGAAGGGGGCGGTTCCTACAATGAGCAGTTCTTC.

V and J are TRBV28 and TRBJ1-5; a weak D match, TRBD1 (5 bases). This CDR3 has 14 residues. V lost 5 bases and J 0 bases, leaving 8 bases between the germline ends. Germline V lookup: CDR1 MDHEN, CDR2 SYDVKM. CDR3 nucleotide sequence: TGTGCCAGCAGTGGGGACGGTAGCAATCAGCCCCAGCATTTT. This gives the protein CASSGDGSNQPQHF. The full variable domain, with the rest looked up from reference TRBV28 and TRBJ1-5, is DVKVTQSSRYLVKRTGEKVFLECVQDMDHENMFWYRQDPGLGLRLIYFSYDVKMKEKGDIPEGYSVSREKKERFSLILESASTNQTSMYLCASSGDGSNQPQHFGDGTRLSIL.

The chain uses TRBV20-1 and TRBJ2-7; 7 bases are shared with TRBD1. Unmatched junction bases numbered 6, after V lost 5 bases and J lost 5 bases. The CDR3 consists of 12 residues. Germline V gives CDR1 DFQATT, CDR2 SNEGSKA (reference sequence). This chain's CDR3 is CSAARGSDEQYF. The CDR3 nucleotides are TGCAGTGCTGCCAGGGGGAGTGACGAGCAGTACTTC.

This clonotype was detected ten times or more. The chain is built from TRBV20-1 and TRBJ2-3, with D possibly being TRBD2 (5 bases). Germline values: CDR1 DFQATT, CDR2 SNEGSKA (reference sequence). There are 14 residues in the CDR3. The CDR3 here is CSARRTGSTDTQYF. CDR3 sequence (DNA): TGCAGCGCCAGGAGGACGGGGAGCACAGATACGCAGTATTTT.

The CDR3 DNA sequence: TGTGCCAGCGTCTGGGGGGATACGCAGTATTTT. It is translated as CASVWGDTQYF. The J gene is TRBJ2-3, the V gene TRBV6-5; either TRBD1 or TRBD2 may fit D (5 bases each). The germline CDR1 and CDR2 sequences are MNHEY and SVGAGI. The CDR3 has 11 amino acids. V gave up 8 bases and J gave up 6 bases, with 9 bases separating them.

The sample holds many counts of this clonotype. Mismatch with germline at one junction end may stem from a read error. This CDR3 reads CASSQGQGSYGYTF. CDR3 bases: TGCGCCAGCAGCCAGGGACAGGGGTCCTATGGCTACACCTTC. The chain joins TRBV3-1 to TRBJ1-2; 10 nucleotides agree with TRBD1. Germline values: CDR1 LGHDT, CDR2 YNNKEL (reference sequence). The CDR3 sequence is 14 residues long. The full variable domain, its missing parts supplied by reference TRBV3-1 and TRBJ1-2, is DTAVSQTPKYLVTQMGNDKSIKCEQNLGHDTMYWYKQDSKKFLKIMFSYNNKELIINETVPNRFSPKSPDKAHLNLHINSLELGDSAVYFCASSQGQGSYGYTFGSGTRLTVV.

The genes are TRBV20-1 and TRBJ2-5, with unresolved D. The V gene's germline CDR1 is DFQATT and CDR2 SNEGSKA (reference sequence). The CDR3 length is 13 residues. V lost 0 bases, J lost 11 bases, and 16 bases lay in between. The CDR3 spells CSARDRLAGEQYF. As DNA, the CDR3 is TGCAGTGCTAGAGATCGGTTAGCAGGTGAGCAGTACTTC.

The chain couples TRBV5-6 to TRBJ2-3, with 11 bases aligning to TRBD1. The CDR3 runs to 15 residues. Losses at the gene ends were 4 bases for V and 4 bases for J; bases not matched to a gene: 5. Per germline, CDR1 SGHDT and CDR2 YYEEEE. DNA of the CDR3: TGTGCCAGCAGCGCCGGGACAGGGGGTTCAGATACGCAGTATTTT. Its protein product is CASSAGTGGSDTQYF.

This rearrangement joins TRBV5-1 to TRBJ2-6; no clear D. The CDR3 contains 13 residues. V was clipped by 5 bases and J by 9 bases, with 12 bases between them. Germline CDR1 SGHRS, CDR2 YFSETQ. In DNA form, the CDR3 reads TGCGCCAGCAGTTTCGGGCCTAACAACGTCCTGACTTTC. Amino acid sequence: CASSFGPNNVLTF.

V gene TRBV12-3 or TRBV12-4 combines with J gene TRBJ1-2; D unclear. V lost 6 bases and J 7 bases, leaving 18 bases between the germline ends. The CDR3 loop spans 14 amino acids. The CDR3 DNA follows: TGTGCCAGCAGCAGACTCCCCGCGCCTGCTGGCTACACCTTC. This translates into CASSRLPAPAGYTF.

This clonotype was seen more than once but under ten times. In nucleotides, the CDR3 is TGTGCCAGCAGCCAAGAATTCAGCACAGATACGCAGTATTTT. Its translation is CASSQEFSTDTQYF. V usage is TRBV4-2 and J usage is TRBJ2-3; D remains unclear. The CDR3 contains 14 residues. Germline V lookup: CDR1 LGHNA, CDR2 YNFKEQ. The V gene lost 0 bases and the J gene lost 0 bases, with 4 bases spanning the gap.

This rearrangement joins TRBV5-6 to TRBJ2-3; no reliable D call. Trimming stripped 8 bases from V and 3 bases from J, with 19 bases between. Per germline, CDR1 SGHDT and CDR2 YYEEEE. This CDR3 is 15 amino acids long. The CDR3 DNA is TGTGCCAGTAGCACTCCGAGGCCCGGTACAGATACGCAGTATTTT. This sequence encodes CASSTPRPGTDTQYF. Full variable domain (rest looked up from reference TRBV5-6 and TRBJ2-3): DAGVTQSPTHLIKTRGQQVTLRCSPKSGHDTVSWYQQALGQGPQFIFQYYEEEERQRGNFPDRFSGHQFPNYSSELNVNALLLGDSALYLCASSTPRPGTDTQYFGPGTRLTVL.

The table lists this clonotype with many counts. The V call is TRBV28, the J call TRBJ2-7, with D hard to call. V lost 6 bases to trimming and J lost 0 bases, with 6 bases between them. The CDR3 is 12 residues long. From germline, CDR1 is MDHEN and CDR2 SYDVKM. CDR3 protein: CASRKSSYEQYF. The CDR3 region has the DNA TGTGCCAGCAGGAAAAGCTCCTACGAGCAGTACTTC.

This clonotype was observed a handful of times. The chain joins TRBV28 to TRBJ2-5; weak D call: TRBD1 (6 bases). Trimming removed 6 bases at V and 4 bases at J, with 21 bases between. The CDR3 spans 16 residues. Germline V gene lookup returns CDR1 MDHEN and CDR2 SYDVKM. This chain's CDR3 is CASSRDWGLGRETQYF. The CDR3 nucleotides read TGTGCCAGCAGCCGAGACTGGGGGCTAGGGAGAGAGACCCAGTACTTC.

This clonotype has a count of ten or more. The chain combines TRBV29-1 with TRBJ2-5; D might be TRBD1 (6 bases). The CDR3 totals 12 residues. V was trimmed by 6 bases and J by 4 bases, leaving 12 bases between them. Per germline, CDR1 SQVTM and CDR2 ANQGSEA. Here the CDR3 reads CSVETGLETQYF. CDR3 nucleotides: TGCAGCGTAGAGACAGGTTTAGAGACCCAGTACTTC.

The V gene is TRBV5-6, the J gene TRBJ2-1; TRBD2 agrees at 8 bases. The DNA matches TRBJ2-7 better at its end, which makes the J call doubtful. This CDR3 has 15 residues. Germline V lookup: CDR1 SGHDT, CDR2 YYEEEE. In DNA, the CDR3 is TGTGCCAGCAGCCGCCCCAGCGGGAGCTACAATGAGCAGTACTTC. Translating gives CASSRPSGSYNEQYF.

In this sample, this clonotype turned up a few times. V and J are TRBV4-2 and TRBJ2-1; 7 nucleotides line up with TRBD2. CDR1 is LGHNA and CDR2 is YNFKEQ in the germline V gene. V was clipped by 4 bases and J by 6 bases; unmatched bases: 9. The CDR3 runs 15 residues. Here the CDR3 DNA reads TGTGCCAGCAGCCCTTACTTCGCGGGAGTCAATGAGCAGTTCTTC. Its protein product is CASSPYFAGVNEQFF.

This chain uses TRBV5-1 with TRBJ2-4; D gene ambiguous. The J call may be incorrect, as the DNA end agrees better with TRBJ2-7. The V gene's germline CDR1 is SGHRS and CDR2 YFSETQ. The CDR3 runs to 13 residues. The CDR3 is CASSAEGPPEQYF. CDR3 sequence (DNA): TGCGCCAGCAGCGCGGAAGGACCCCCCGAGCAGTACTTC.

The V gene is TRBV20-1, the J gene TRBJ2-1; a weak D match, TRBD2 (5 bases). Germline V gene lookup returns CDR1 DFQATT and CDR2 SNEGSKA (reference sequence). Trimming stripped 3 bases from V and 7 bases from J, with 19 bases between. The CDR3 totals 15 residues. CDR3: CSASPPGTVENEQFF. DNA of the CDR3: TGCAGTGCTAGCCCCCCGGGAACAGTCGAAAATGAGCAGTTCTTC.

The sample holds a few counts of this clonotype. The V call is TRBV20-1, the J call TRBJ2-3, with 10 bases identical to TRBD2. Per the germline V gene, CDR1 is DFQATT and CDR2 is SNEGSKA (reference sequence). V dropped 3 bases and J dropped 0; count of bases not matched to a gene: 6. The CDR3 has 16 residues. For the CDR3, the DNA is TGCAGTGCTAGGAAGCGGGAGGGCTCTAGCACAGATACGCAGTATTTT. This codes for CSARKREGSSTDTQYF.